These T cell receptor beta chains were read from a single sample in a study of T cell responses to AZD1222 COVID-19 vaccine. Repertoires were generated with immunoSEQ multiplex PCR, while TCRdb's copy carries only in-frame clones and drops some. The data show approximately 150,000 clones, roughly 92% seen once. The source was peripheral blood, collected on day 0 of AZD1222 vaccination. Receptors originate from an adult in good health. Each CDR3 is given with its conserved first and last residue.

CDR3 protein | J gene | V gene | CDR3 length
CATSPGQGHEQYF | TRBJ2-7 | TRBV19 | 13
CASSSRTGTSQPQHF | TRBJ1-5 | TRBV7-2 | 15
CASSSRGQGIYEQYF | TRBJ2-7 | TRBV13 | 15
CASSLSTGNGYTF | TRBJ1-2 | TRBV5-5 | 13
CASSLGPSYGYTF | TRBJ1-2 | TRBV11-2 | 13
CASSRGQGNPYEQYF | TRBJ2-7 | TRBV18 | 15
CASGEVGASYNEQFF | TRBJ2-1 | TRBV19 | 15
CASSRLNTEAFF | TRBJ1-1 | TRBV3-1/TRBV3-2 | 12
CSVGGLGTEAFF | TRBJ1-1 | TRBV29-1 | 12
CASSPGRRGYGMNTEAFF | TRBJ1-1 | TRBV18 | 18
CASSLLAGVEGEQFF | TRBJ2-1 | TRBV7-3 | 15
CASSLDGTRVREKLFF | TRBJ1-4 | TRBV7-9 | 16
CASSQEGLGYSGANVLTF | TRBJ2-6 | TRBV4-1 | 18
CASSSTASYYGYTF | TRBJ1-2 | TRBV28 | 14
CASSPLGLAGGSGNEQFF | TRBJ2-1 | TRBV9 | 18
CASSWTGTVGTYEQYF | TRBJ2-7 | TRBV5-1 | 16
CASNRDSTDTQYF | TRBJ2-3 | TRBV5-1 | 13
CASSRGQGISPLHF | TRBJ1-6 | TRBV7-3 | 14
CASSLRRDSHYEQYF | TRBJ2-7 | TRBV5-4 | 15
CASSNSVNPSDF | TRBJ2-5 | TRBV6-2/TRBV6-3 | 12
CASSLGRGLNYGYTF | TRBJ1-2 | TRBV27 | 15
CASTVGLAGVYHEQYF | TRBJ2-7 | TRBV7-2 | 16
CASSPTGEAGNTIYF | TRBJ1-3 | TRBV5-1 | 15
CASRDENTEAFF | TRBJ1-1 | TRBV7-9 | 12
CASSQLGTGNEKLFF | TRBJ1-4 | TRBV4-1 | 15
CSVVGRGGMNTEAFF | TRBJ1-1 | TRBV29-1 | 15
CASSIDTRDRGHLLENTEAFF | TRBJ1-1 | TRBV19 | 21
CASTDSQGARTEAFF | TRBJ1-1 | TRBV5-1 | 15
CASSGQGGAPQHF | TRBJ1-5 | TRBV7-9 | 13
CASSWETVSYEQYF | TRBJ2-7 | TRBV2 | 14
CASSRLASHEQYF | TRBJ2-7 | TRBV7-3 | 13
CASSFAAAPGDGEQYF | TRBJ2-7 | TRBV28 | 16
CASSPQGRGTEAFF | TRBJ1-1 | TRBV3-1/TRBV3-2 | 14
CASSHSIIRQGFYRPQHF | TRBJ1-5 | TRBV4-1 | 18
CATHAQGAYGYTF | TRBJ1-2 | TRBV15 | 13
CATSRDDHRTRSSEQYF | TRBJ2-7 | TRBV15 | 17
CASSLFKSQPQHF | TRBJ1-5 | TRBV28 | 13
CASSRDSPDTQYF | TRBJ2-3 | TRBV2 | 13
CASSSKPGTSYEQYF | TRBJ2-7 | TRBV7-2 | 15
CASSFLPGTDTQYF | TRBJ2-3 | TRBV5-6 | 14
CASSLARTERWGSTDTQYF | TRBJ2-3 | TRBV5-5 | 19